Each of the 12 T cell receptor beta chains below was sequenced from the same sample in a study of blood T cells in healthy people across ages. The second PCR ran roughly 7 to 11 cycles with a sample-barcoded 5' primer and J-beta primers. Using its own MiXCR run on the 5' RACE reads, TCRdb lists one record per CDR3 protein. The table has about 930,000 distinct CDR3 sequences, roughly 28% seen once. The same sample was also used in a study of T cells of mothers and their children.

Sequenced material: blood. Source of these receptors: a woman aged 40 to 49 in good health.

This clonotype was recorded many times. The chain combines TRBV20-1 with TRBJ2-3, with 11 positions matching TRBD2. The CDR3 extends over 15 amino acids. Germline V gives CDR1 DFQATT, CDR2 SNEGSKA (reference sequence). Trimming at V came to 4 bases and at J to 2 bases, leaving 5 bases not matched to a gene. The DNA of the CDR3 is TGCAGTGCTACCAAACTAGCGGGGGTCACAGATACGCAGTATTTT. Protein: CSATKLAGVTDTQYF.

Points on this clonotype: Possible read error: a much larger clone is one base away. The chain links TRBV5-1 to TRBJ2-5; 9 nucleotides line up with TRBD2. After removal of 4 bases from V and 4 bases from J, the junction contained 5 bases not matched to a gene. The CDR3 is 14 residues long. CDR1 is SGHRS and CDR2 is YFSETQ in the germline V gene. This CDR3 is CASSEPSGAETQYF. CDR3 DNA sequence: TGCGCCAGCAGCGAGCCTAGCGGGGCAGAGACCCAGTACTTC.

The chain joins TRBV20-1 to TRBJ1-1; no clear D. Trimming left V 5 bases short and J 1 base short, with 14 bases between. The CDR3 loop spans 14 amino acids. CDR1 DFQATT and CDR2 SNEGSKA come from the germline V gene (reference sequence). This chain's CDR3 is CSAYALRGNTEAFF. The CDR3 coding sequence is TGCAGTGCTTACGCCTTACGAGGGAACACTGAAGCTTTCTTT.

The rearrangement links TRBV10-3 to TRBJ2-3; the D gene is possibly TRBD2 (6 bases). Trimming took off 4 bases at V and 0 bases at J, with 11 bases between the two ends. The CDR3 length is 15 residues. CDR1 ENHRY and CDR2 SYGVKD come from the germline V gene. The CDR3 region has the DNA TGTGCCATCAGTGCACAGCGGGTGAGCACAGATACGCAGTATTTT. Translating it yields CAISAQRVSTDTQYF.

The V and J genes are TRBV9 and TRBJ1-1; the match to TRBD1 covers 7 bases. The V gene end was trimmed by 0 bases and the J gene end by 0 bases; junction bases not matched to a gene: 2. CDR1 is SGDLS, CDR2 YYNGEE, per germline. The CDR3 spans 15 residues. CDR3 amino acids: CASSVGQGVNTEAFF. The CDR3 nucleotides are TGTGCCAGCAGCGTAGGACAGGGTGTGAACACTGAAGCTTTCTTT.

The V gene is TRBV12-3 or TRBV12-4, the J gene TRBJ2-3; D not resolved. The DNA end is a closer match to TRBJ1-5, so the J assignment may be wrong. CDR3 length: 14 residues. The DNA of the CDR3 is TGTGCCAGCAGTTTGTCGCATTACACAGATACGCAGCATTTT. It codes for CASSLSHYTDTQHF.

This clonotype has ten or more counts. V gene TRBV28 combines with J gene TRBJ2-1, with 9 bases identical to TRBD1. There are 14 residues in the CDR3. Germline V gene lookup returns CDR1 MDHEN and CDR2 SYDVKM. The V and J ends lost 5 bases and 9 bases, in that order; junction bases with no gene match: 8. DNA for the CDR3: TGTGCCAGCAGTACCCGGACAGGGGCGGGTGAGCAGTTCTTC. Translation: CASSTRTGAGEQFF.

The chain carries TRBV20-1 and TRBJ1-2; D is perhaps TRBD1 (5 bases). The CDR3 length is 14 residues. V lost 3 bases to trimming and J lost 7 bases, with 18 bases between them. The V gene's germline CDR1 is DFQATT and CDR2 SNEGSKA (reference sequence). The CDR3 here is CSARGGVTDGGYTF. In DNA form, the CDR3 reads TGCAGTGCTAGGGGGGGGGTAACTGACGGTGGCTACACCTTC.

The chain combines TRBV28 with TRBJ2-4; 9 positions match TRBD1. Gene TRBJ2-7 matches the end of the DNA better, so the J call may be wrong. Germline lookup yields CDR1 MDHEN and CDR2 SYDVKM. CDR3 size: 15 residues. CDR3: CASSPSGQGLNEQYF. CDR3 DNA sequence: TGTGCCAGCAGCCCATCTGGACAGGGGCTGAACGAGCAGTACTTC.

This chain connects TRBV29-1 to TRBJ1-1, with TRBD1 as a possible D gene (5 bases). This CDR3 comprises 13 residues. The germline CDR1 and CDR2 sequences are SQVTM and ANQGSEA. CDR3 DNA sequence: TGCAGTGCCTCCGGGACGGGGAACACTGAAGCTTTCTTT. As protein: CSASGTGNTEAFF.

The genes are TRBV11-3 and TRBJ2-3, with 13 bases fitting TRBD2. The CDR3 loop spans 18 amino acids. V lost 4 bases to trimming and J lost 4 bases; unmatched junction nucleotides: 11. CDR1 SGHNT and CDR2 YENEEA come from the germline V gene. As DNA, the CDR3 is TGTGCCAGCAGCTCCTCCGGGACTAGCGGGGCTAGGTCAGATACGCAGTATTTT. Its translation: CASSSSGTSGARSDTQYF.

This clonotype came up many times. CDR3 sequence reads: CASSVGDSGRVSSSYEQYF. CDR3 bases: TGTGCCAGCAGCGTAGGGGATAGCGGGAGGGTATCAAGCTCCTACGAGCAGTACTTC. The chain recombines TRBV9 with TRBJ2-7, with 11 bases lining up with TRBD2. This CDR3 is 19 amino acids long. After removal of 0 bases from V and 0 bases from J, the junction contained 11 bases not matched to a gene. Looked up from germline, CDR1 is SGDLS and CDR2 is YYNGEE. The whole variable domain, remainder taken from reference TRBV9 and TRBJ2-7, is DSGVTQTPKHLITATGQRVTLRCSPRSGDLSVYWYQQSLDQGLQFLIQYYNGEERAKGNILERFSAQQFPDLHSELNLSSLELGDSALYFCASSVGDSGRVSSSYEQYFGPGTRLTVT.